This paragraph covers one TCR beta chain sequence. The repertoire was sequenced with immunoSEQ multiplex PCR; TCRdb's copy has only in-frame clones and lacks some. The repertoire holds 90,000 to 120,000 clones, with approximately 93% as singletons. This sample was taken from a study of siplizumab effects on memory and regulatory T cells. This CDR3 comprises 13 residues. With 6 bases clipped from V and 8 bases from J, the junction kept 9 bases outside the gene matches. Germline V CDR1 and CDR2: MNHEY, SVGAGI. Sequenced input: Tregs sorted from blood. The receptor was isolated from a human donor in good health. The chain links TRBV6-5 to TRBJ1-2; 7 positions match TRBD1. The CDR3 sequence is CASRYRGEYGYTF. In DNA form, the CDR3 reads TGTGCCAGCAGGTACAGGGGAGAGTACGGCTACACCTTC.